A single sample is the source of the 17 T cell receptor beta chains below, sequenced in a study of T cells in narcolepsy. Data came from immunoSEQ multiplex PCR; TCRdb stores just in-frame clones and leaves some out. The sample has 30,000 to 35,000 clones, less than 90% seen once. Input material: memory (CD45RA-) CD4+ T cells from blood. The origin of the receptors is a human donor in good health.

The chain uses TRBV6-6 and TRBJ1-6; D ambiguous. V lost 4 bases and J 9 bases, leaving 7 bases between the germline ends. Germline CDR1 is MNHNY and CDR2 is SVGAGI (reference sequence). This CDR3 is 12 amino acids long. CDR3 in amino acids: CASSFGPSPLHF. CDR3 nucleotide sequence: TGTGCCAGCAGTTTTGGGCCTTCACCCCTCCACTTT.

This chain joins TRBV5-1 and TRBJ2-1; TRBD2 agrees at 10 bases. Germline trimming cut 1 base from V and 5 bases from J; bases unmatched to any gene: 15. Germline values: CDR1 SGHRS, CDR2 YFSETQ. The CDR3 has 19 residues. CDR3 in amino acids: CASSLPVLAGRPINNEQFF. CDR3 DNA: TGCGCCAGCAGCTTGCCCGTACTAGCGGGGAGGCCGATAAACAATGAGCAGTTCTTC.

The chain is built from TRBV7-3 and TRBJ2-5; tentative D call: TRBD2 (6 bases). The ends were cut back, 2 bases at V and 1 base at J, with 23 bases in the middle. Germline V gives CDR1 SGHTA, CDR2 FQGTGA. CDR3 length: 19 amino acids. The CDR3 reads CASSLGPSGHGGIQETQYF. Written as DNA, the CDR3 is TGTGCCAGCAGCTTAGGGCCCAGCGGTCACGGAGGGATCCAAGAGACCCAGTACTTC.

The chain carries TRBV18 and TRBJ2-1, with 7 bases that match TRBD1. The trim removed 3 bases at V and 3 bases at J, leaving 5 bases unmatched. This CDR3 is 15 amino acids long. CDR1 and CDR2 (germline): KGHSH, LQKENI. The chain's CDR3 is CASSPGTDYYNEQFF. Here the CDR3 DNA reads TGTGCCAGCTCACCCGGGACAGATTACTACAATGAGCAGTTCTTC.

The chain employs TRBV9 and TRBJ2-5; D is ambiguous. V was shortened by 4 bases and J by 4 bases, with 14 bases between the two germline ends. The length of the CDR3 is 14 residues. CDR1 is SGDLS and CDR2 is YYNGEE in the germline V gene. The CDR3 spells CASSPDMGPETQYF. CDR3 bases: TGTGCCAGCAGCCCAGATATGGGCCCAGAGACCCAGTACTTC.

This chain uses TRBV19 with TRBJ1-2, with 9 bases matching TRBD1. CDR1 is LNHDA and CDR2 is SQIVND in the germline V gene (reference sequence). Trimming cost V 0 bases and J 6 bases; bases outside gene matches: 11. The CDR3 loop spans 17 amino acids. CDR3 DNA sequence: TGTGCCAGTAGTATAGACGCTGGGACAGGGACCTGGGATGGCTACACCTTC. Its translation is CASSIDAGTGTWDGYTF.

The rearrangement uses TRBV9 and TRBJ1-4; 7 nucleotides align to TRBD1. The V segment lost 4 bases and the J segment 0 bases; nucleotides outside the gene matches: 3. Looked up from germline, CDR1 is SGDLS and CDR2 is YYNGEE. The CDR3 covers 15 residues. Written as DNA, the CDR3 is TGTGCCAGCAGCCCACAGGGGTCAACTAATGAAAAACTGTTTTTT. It translates to CASSPQGSTNEKLFF.

The chain carries TRBV6-1 and TRBJ1-3, with a tentative D call TRBD1 (5 bases). The CDR3 length is 14 residues. CDR1 is MNHNS and CDR2 is SASEGT in the germline V gene. Trimming took 7 bases from V and 0 from J, leaving 10 bases between them. The CDR3 is CASTQETSGNTIYF. CDR3 sequence (DNA): TGTGCCAGCACACAGGAAACCTCTGGAAACACCATATATTTT.

This clone was counted only a few times. This sequence joins TRBV10-3 and TRBJ1-1; D might be TRBD1 (6 bases). The CDR3 extends over 15 amino acids. Germline V lookup: CDR1 ENHRY, CDR2 SYGVKD. Trimming pared 2 bases from V and 0 bases from J, leaving 10 bases between. CDR3 sequence reads: CAISEQGPMNTEAFF. In nucleotides, the CDR3 is TGTGCCATCAGTGAGCAGGGGCCCATGAACACTGAAGCTTTCTTT.

The chain joins TRBV19 to TRBJ1-1; the D is unclear. CDR1 and CDR2 (germline): LNHDA, SQIVND (reference sequence). V gave up 5 bases and J gave up 1 base, with 14 bases separating them. This CDR3 has 15 residues. CDR3 coding DNA: TGTGCCAGTAGTGACTCGGCAGAGGGGAACACTGAAGCTTTCTTT. It codes for CASSDSAEGNTEAFF.

The chain carries TRBV6-1 and TRBJ1-4, with a possible D match to TRBD1 (6 bases). The CDR3 is 15 amino acids. CDR1 and CDR2 from the germline V gene are MNHNS and SASEGT. V was shortened by 6 bases and J by 2 bases, with 13 bases between the two germline ends. In nucleotides, the CDR3 is TGTGCCAGCAGACCAATTCAGGGGACTAATGAAAAACTGTTTTTT. This codes for CASRPIQGTNEKLFF.

The V gene is TRBV18, the J gene TRBJ2-1; D perhaps matches TRBD1 (5 bases). Trimming removed 3 bases from V and 9 bases from J, with 18 bases in between. The CDR3 runs to 15 residues. Germline-derived CDR1 and CDR2 are KGHSH and LQKENI. The CDR3 nucleotides read TGTGCCAGCTCACCCTCCGTGCTGGGGCGAGGTGAGCAGTTCTTC. Translated: CASSPSVLGRGEQFF.

The rearrangement joins TRBV7-8 to TRBJ1-3; tentative D call: TRBD1 (6 bases). The germline CDR1 and CDR2 sequences are SGHVS and FQNEAQ. The CDR3 totals 14 residues. Trimming pared 5 bases from V and 9 bases from J, leaving 17 bases between. The CDR3 here is CASSPDRIGGTIYF. The CDR3 coding sequence is TGTGCCAGCAGCCCCGACAGGATCGGAGGCACCATATATTTT.

CDR3 coding DNA: TGCTGCTTGAAAGGGACAGATAGCAATCAGCCCCAGCATTTT. It specifies CCLKGTDSNQPQHF. The genes are TRBV29-1 and TRBJ1-5; 7 positions match TRBD1. CDR3 length equals 14 residues. Germline assignment: CDR1 SQVTM and CDR2 ANQGSEA. The full variable domain, with the rest looked up from reference TRBV29-1 and TRBJ1-5, is SAVISQKPSRDICQRGTSLTIQCQVDSQVTMMFWYRQQPGQSLTLIATANQGSEATYESGFVIDKFPISRPNLTFSTLTVSNMSPEDSSIYLCCLKGTDSNQPQHFGDGTRLSIL.

V gene TRBV5-1 combines with J gene TRBJ2-1; D is undetermined. CDR1 and CDR2 (germline): SGHRS, YFSETQ. V was shortened by 4 bases and J by 0 bases, with 11 bases between the two germline ends. The CDR3 runs to 15 residues. The CDR3 region has the DNA TGCGCCAGCAGCCCGGACCCGGTCTCCTACAATGAGCAGTTCTTC. Translating it yields CASSPDPVSYNEQFF.

V is TRBV6-1 and J is TRBJ1-3, with a possible D match to TRBD1 (6 bases). Germline V lookup: CDR1 MNHNS, CDR2 SASEGT. The germline V and J ends were trimmed by 7 bases and 4 bases, with 17 bases remaining between them. The CDR3 is 15 amino acids. CDR3 in amino acids: CASTGFGGLGNTIYF. As DNA, the CDR3 is TGTGCCAGCACCGGATTCGGGGGGCTAGGAAACACCATATATTTT.

V and J are TRBV28 and TRBJ2-7; 11 nucleotides match TRBD1. V lost 4 bases and J lost 7; bases outside the gene matches: 6. CDR1 is MDHEN, CDR2 SYDVKM, per germline. The CDR3 has 14 residues. In nucleotides, the CDR3 is TGTGCCAGCAGTTGGACAGGGGGCGCGGATGAGCAGTACTTC. Protein: CASSWTGGADEQYF.